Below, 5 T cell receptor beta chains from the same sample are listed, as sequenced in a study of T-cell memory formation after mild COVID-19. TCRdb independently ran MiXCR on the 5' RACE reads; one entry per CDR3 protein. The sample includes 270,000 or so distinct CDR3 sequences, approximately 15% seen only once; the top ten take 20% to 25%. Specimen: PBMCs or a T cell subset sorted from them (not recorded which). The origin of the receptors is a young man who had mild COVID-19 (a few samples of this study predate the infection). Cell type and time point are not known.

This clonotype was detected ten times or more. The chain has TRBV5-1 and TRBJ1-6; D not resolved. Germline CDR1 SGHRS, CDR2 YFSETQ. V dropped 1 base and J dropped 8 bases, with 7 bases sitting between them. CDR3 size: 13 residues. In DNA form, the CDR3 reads TGCGCCAGCAGCTTGAAACTCGATTCACCCCTCCACTTT. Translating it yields CASSLKLDSPLHF.

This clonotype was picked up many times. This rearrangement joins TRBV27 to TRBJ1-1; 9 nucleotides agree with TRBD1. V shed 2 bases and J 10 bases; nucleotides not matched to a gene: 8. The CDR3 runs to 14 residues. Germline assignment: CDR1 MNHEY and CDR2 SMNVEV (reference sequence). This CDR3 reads CASSLNTGGRVAFF. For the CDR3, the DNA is TGTGCCAGCAGTTTAAACACAGGGGGCAGGGTAGCTTTCTTT.

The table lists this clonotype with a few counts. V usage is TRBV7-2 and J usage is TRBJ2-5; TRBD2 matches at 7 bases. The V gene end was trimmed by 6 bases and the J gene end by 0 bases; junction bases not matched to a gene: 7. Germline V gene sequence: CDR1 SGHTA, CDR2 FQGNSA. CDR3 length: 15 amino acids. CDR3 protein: CASRANGGDQETQYF. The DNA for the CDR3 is TGTGCCAGCAGGGCTAATGGGGGGGACCAAGAGACCCAGTACTTC.

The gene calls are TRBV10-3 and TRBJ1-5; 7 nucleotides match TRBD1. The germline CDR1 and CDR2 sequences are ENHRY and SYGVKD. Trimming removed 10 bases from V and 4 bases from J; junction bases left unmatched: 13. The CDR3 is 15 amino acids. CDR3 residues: CATDPRQGGNQPQHF. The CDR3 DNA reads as TGTGCCACCGATCCTCGACAGGGAGGGAATCAGCCCCAGCATTTT.

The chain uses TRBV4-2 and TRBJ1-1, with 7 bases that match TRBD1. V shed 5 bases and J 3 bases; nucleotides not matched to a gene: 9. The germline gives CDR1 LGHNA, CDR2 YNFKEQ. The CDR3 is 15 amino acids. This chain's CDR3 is CASSEQGPEDTEAFF. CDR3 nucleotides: TGTGCCAGCAGCGAACAGGGGCCCGAGGACACTGAAGCTTTCTTT.